This entry concerns a single T cell receptor beta chain. Its antigen is unidentified. Isolation yielded PBMCs, at least 7 million per sample, in every case. The sample is drawn from a study of blood T cells in healthy people across ages. Broader study findings: Measured against age, TCR beta diversity per million T cells decreased in a roughly linear manner.

The germline V gene encodes CDR1 SEHNR and CDR2 FQNEAQ (reference sequence). The CDR3 contains 17 residues. The germline V and J ends were trimmed by 5 bases and 2 bases, with 21 bases remaining between them. A J-beta primer mix and a sample-barcoded 5' primer were used in a second PCR of about 7 to 12 cycles. The authors tagged each cDNA molecule using a template-switch adaptor with 12 random nucleotides. Each CDR3 protein is one row after TCRdb ran MiXCR on the 5' RACE reads. Of about 1,500,000 distinct CDR3 sequences in the sample, approximately 30% were seen once. The sample consisted of blood. J is TRBJ2-5 and V is TRBV7-9; tentative D call: TRBD2 (7 bases). This receptor was obtained from a woman aged 30 to 39 in good health. The CDR3 sequence: CASSPRGARDRQETQYF. The CDR3 nucleotides read TGTGCCAGCAGCCCTCGGGGGGCAAGGGATCGGCAAGAGACCCAGTACTTC. The variable domain in full, completed from reference TRBV7-9 and TRBJ2-5, reads DTGVSQNPRHKITKRGQNVTFRCDPISEHNRLYWYRQTLGQGPEFLTYFQNEAQLEKSRLLSDRFSAERPKGSFSTLEIQRTEQGDSAMYLCASSPRGARDRQETQYFGPGTRLLVL.